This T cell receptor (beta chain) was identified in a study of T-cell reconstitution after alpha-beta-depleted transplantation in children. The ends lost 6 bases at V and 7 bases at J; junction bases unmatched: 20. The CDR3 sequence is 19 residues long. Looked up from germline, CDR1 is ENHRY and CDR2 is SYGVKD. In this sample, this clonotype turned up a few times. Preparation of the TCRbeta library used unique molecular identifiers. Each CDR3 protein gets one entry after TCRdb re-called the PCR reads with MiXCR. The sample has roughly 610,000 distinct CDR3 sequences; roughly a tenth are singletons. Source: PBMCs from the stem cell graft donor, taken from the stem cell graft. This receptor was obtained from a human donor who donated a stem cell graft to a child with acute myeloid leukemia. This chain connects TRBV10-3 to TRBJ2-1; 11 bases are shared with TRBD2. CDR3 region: CAISPGTSGSRGGHNEQFF. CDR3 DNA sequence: TGTGCCATCAGCCCCGGGACTAGCGGTAGTAGGGGGGGTCATAATGAGCAGTTCTTC.